The source of this TCR beta chain is a study of blood T cell repertoires in COVID-19. In the study overall: PBMCs, B-cell-depleted T cells, or T cells were the source of the cDNA or gDNA that made up the material.

Recruited during active infection, patients (from Seattle) were subsequently followed longitudinally. Germline V gene data show CDR1 as SGHRS and CDR2 as YFSETQ. V was clipped by 3 bases and J by 6 bases; unmatched bases: 7. CDR3 length: 15 amino acids. In the authors' workflow: The authors estimated nucleated cell counts from reference gene primer amplification. Assay: immunoSEQ multiplex PCR; the TCRdb copy retains only in-frame clones and omits some. For V, J and clone size, that table is used; D and trimming come from the DNA. In the table there are roughly 58,000 clones, 80% to 90% of which are singletons.

Sequencing used peripheral blood. This sequence joins TRBV5-1 and TRBJ1-5; TRBD1 matches at 9 bases. This TCR came from a man in his 60s with COVID-19, enrolled during active disease. The CDR3 nucleotides read TGCGCCAGCAGCTCGGGACAGGGAGGGATTCAGCCCCAGCATTTT. This encodes CASSSGQGGIQPQHF.